What follows is one T cell receptor beta chain and its context. This sample was included in a study of T cell responses to AZD1222 COVID-19 vaccine. The CDR3 spans 13 residues. V dropped 1 base and J dropped 2 bases, with 5 bases sitting between them. Only in-frame clones appear in the TCRdb table, and some are missing; sequencing was by immunoSEQ multiplex PCR. This table has 150,000 to 200,000 clones, roughly 92% appearing once. The receptor was isolated from an adult in good health. This chain joins TRBV12-3 or TRBV12-4 and TRBJ1-2; D is uncertain. This sample comprised peripheral blood, obtained on day 0 of AZD1222 vaccination. The CDR3 is CASSLDTNYGYTF. For the CDR3, the DNA is TGTGCCAGCAGTTTAGACACCAACTATGGCTACACCTTC.